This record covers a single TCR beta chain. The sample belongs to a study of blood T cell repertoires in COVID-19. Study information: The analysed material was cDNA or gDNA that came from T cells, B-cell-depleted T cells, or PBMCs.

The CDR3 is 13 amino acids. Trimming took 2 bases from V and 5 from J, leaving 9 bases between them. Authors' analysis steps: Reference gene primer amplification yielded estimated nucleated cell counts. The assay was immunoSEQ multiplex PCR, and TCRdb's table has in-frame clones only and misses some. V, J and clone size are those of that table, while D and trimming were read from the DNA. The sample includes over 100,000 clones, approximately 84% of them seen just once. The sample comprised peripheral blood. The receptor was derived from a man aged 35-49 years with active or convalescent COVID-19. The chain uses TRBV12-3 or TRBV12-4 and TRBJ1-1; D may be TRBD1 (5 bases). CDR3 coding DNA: TGTGCCAGCAGTTTAAAATCAGGGACTGAAGCTTTCTTT. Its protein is CASSLKSGTEAFF.